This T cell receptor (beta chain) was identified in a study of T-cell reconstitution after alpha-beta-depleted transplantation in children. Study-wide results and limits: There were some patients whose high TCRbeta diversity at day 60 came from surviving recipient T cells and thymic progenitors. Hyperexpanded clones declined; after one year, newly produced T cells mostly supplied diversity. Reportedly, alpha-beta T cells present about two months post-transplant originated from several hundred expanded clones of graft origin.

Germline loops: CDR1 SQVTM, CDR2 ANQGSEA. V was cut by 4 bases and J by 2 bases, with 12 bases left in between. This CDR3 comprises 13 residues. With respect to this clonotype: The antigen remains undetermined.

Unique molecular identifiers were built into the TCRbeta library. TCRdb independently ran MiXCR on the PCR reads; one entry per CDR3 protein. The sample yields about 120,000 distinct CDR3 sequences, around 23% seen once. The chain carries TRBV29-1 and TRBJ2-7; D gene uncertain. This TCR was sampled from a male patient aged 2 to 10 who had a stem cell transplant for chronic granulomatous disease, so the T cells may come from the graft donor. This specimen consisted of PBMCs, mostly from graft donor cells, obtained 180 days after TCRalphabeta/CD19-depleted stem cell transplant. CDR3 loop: CSVARTPTYEQYF. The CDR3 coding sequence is TGCAGCGTTGCCAGAACCCCTACCTACGAGCAGTACTTC.